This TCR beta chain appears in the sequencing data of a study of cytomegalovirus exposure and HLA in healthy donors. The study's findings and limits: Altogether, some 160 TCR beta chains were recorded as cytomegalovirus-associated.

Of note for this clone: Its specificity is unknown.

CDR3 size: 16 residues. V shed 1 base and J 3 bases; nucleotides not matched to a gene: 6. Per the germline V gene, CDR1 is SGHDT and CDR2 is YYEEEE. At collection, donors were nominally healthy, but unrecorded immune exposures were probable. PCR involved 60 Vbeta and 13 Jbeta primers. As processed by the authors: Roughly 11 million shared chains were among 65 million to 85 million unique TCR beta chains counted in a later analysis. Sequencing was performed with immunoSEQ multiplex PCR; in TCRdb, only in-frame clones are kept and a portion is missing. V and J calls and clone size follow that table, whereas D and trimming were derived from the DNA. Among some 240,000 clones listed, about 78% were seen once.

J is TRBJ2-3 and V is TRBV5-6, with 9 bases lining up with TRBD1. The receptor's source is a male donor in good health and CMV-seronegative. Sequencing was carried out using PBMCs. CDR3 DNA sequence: TGTGCCAGCAGCTTGCTAGGGGACAGGGAGACAGATACGCAGTATTTT. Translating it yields CASSLLGDRETDTQYF.